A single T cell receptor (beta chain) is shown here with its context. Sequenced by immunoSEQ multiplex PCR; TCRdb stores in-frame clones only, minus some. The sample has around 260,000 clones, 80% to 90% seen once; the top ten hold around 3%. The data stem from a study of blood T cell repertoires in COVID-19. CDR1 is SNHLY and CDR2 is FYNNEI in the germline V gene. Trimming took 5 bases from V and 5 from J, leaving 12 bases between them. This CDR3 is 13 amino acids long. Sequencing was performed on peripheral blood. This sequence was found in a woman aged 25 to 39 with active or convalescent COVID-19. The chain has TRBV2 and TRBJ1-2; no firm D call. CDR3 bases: TGTGCCAGCAGTCCCGGGGAGACTTATGGCTACACCTTC. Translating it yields CASSPGETYGYTF.